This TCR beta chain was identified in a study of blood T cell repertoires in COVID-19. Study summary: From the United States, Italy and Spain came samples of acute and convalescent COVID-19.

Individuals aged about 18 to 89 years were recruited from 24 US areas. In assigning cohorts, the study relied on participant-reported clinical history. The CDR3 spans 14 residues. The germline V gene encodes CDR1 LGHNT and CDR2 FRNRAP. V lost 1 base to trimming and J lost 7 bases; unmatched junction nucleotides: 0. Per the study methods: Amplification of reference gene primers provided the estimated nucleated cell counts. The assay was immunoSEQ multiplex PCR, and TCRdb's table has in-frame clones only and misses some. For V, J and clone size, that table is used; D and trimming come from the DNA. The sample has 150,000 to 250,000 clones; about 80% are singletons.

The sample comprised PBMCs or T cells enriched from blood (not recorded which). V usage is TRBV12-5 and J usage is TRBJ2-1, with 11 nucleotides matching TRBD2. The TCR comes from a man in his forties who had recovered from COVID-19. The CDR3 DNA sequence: TGTGCTAGTGGTTTGGGGACTAGCGGGAATGAGCAGTTCTTC. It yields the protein CASGLGTSGNEQFF.